Listed below are T cell receptor beta chains from one sample, sequenced in a study of cytomegalovirus exposure and HLA in healthy donors. The table came from immunoSEQ multiplex PCR; TCRdb's copy has only in-frame clones and leaves some out. In total, the table holds under 200,000 clones. The material sequenced was PBMCs. The receptor source for this set is a man younger than 40 in good health and CMV-seronegative. Both conserved end residues are part of each CDR3. A D gene is named only where the DNA matches it firmly.

TRBV28,TRBJ1-3,TRBD1,CASRALQGAGGNTIYF,TGTGCCAGCCGTGCACTACAGGGGGCGGGTGGAAACACCATATATTTT
TRBV19,TRBJ1-1,-,CASSRGGGSGTEAFF,TGTGCCAGTAGTAGAGGTGGGGGGTCGGGCACTGAAGCTTTCTTT
TRBV21-1,TRBJ1-2,-,CAILPGCVRYTF,TGTGCCATCTTACCCGGTTGCGTGCGCTACACCTTC
TRBV18,TRBJ2-1,-,CASSPPSGFSYNEQFF,TGTGCCAGCTCACCACCGTCAGGTTTCTCCTACAATGAGCAGTTCTTC
TRBV25-1,TRBJ1-1,TRBD1,CASSEFGTGSTEAFF,TGTGCCAGCAGTGAATTCGGGACAGGGTCCACTGAAGCTTTCTTT
TRBV10-3,TRBJ1-2,TRBD1,CAIRAGTGYGYTF,TGTGCCATCAGGGCCGGGACAGGGTATGGCTACACCTTC
TRBV9,TRBJ2-7,TRBD2,CASSGLGEGASYEQYF,TGTGCCAGCAGCGGCCTAGGGGAGGGCGCGTCCTACGAGCAGTACTTC
TRBV6-1,TRBJ2-1,TRBD2,CASRAGGPYNEQFF,TGTGCCAGCAGAGCGGGAGGGCCGTACAATGAGCAGTTCTTC
TRBV14,TRBJ2-3,-,CASSLGGGTDTQYF,TGTGCCAGCAGCCTCGGAGGGGGCACAGATACGCAGTATTTT
TRBV6-1,TRBJ2-3,-,CASKIGGSYTDTQYF,TGTGCCAGCAAGATCGGGGGATCCTACACAGATACGCAGTATTTT
TRBV29-1,TRBJ1-5,TRBD1,CSVALAGRQGANQPQHF,TGCAGCGTTGCTCTCGCGGGGCGACAGGGGGCGAATCAGCCCCAGCATTTT
TRBV11-1,TRBJ2-7,-,CASSFTGNYEQYF,TGTGCCAGCAGCTTTACCGGGAACTACGAGCAGTACTTC
TRBV5-4,TRBJ2-7,TRBD1,CACSLGDRSYEQYF,TGTGCCTGCAGCTTGGGGGACAGATCCTACGAGCAGTACTTC
TRBV4-2,TRBJ2-6,-,CASSQEGHGVGANVLTF,TGTGCCAGCAGCCAAGAGGGACACGGGGTTGGGGCCAACGTCCTGACTTTC
TRBV5-5,TRBJ2-2,TRBD2,CASSGGVENTGELFF,TGTGCCAGCAGCGGGGGGGTAGAGAACACCGGGGAGCTGTTTTTT
TRBV6-5,TRBJ1-1,TRBD1,CASRLTGGKTEAFF,TGTGCCAGCAGACTAACAGGGGGGAAAACTGAAGCTTTCTTT
TRBV11-1,TRBJ1-1,-,CASTPSNGEGEAFF,TGTGCCAGCACCCCGTCTAATGGGGAGGGTGAAGCTTTCTTT
TRBV14,TRBJ2-1,TRBD2,CASSQAPAGAYNEQFF,TGTGCCAGCAGCCAAGCCCCAGCGGGAGCTTACAATGAGCAGTTCTTC
TRBV30,TRBJ1-1,TRBD1,CAWSPGTGGTEAFF,TGTGCCTGGAGTCCCGGGACAGGGGGCACTGAAGCTTTCTTT